The 27 T cell receptor beta chains given below trace back to one sample, sequenced in a study of Ad26.COV2.S vaccination and SARS-CoV-2 variants. Treatment described: 15 to 20 received Ad26.COV2.S at low or high dose, single or two shots; a few received placebo; per-sample allocation not given. Samples came from day 63 after the first vaccine or placebo injection. The repertoire was sequenced with immunoSEQ multiplex PCR; TCRdb's copy has only in-frame clones and lacks some. The table has a few hundred thousand clones, roughly 87% seen once; the top ten hold 2.9%. This material consisted of peripheral blood, taken in a trial of Ad26.COV2.S vaccine versus placebo. The receptors were sampled from a person between 18 and 65 years old who received the Ad26.COV2.S COVID-19 vaccine or a placebo.

This chain joins TRBV9 and TRBJ2-1; 7 bases are shared with TRBD2. Germline CDR1 SGDLS, CDR2 YYNGEE. The CDR3 is 14 amino acids. V shed 4 bases and J 1 base; nucleotides not matched to a gene: 2. CDR3 loop: CASSPAGSYNEQFF. CDR3 bases: TGTGCCAGCAGCCCAGCGGGGTCCTACAATGAGCAGTTCTTC.

The chain carries TRBV6-2 or TRBV6-3 and TRBJ2-1; D possibly matches TRBD1 or TRBD2 (5 bases each). Trimming shortened V by 2 bases and J by 6 bases, and 17 bases separated the two germline ends. Per the germline V gene, CDR1 is MNHEY and CDR2 is SVGEGT. This CDR3 comprises 16 residues. For the CDR3, the DNA is TGTGCCAGCAGTTACCCATCCCGGGGCCGAGCCAATGAGCAGTTCTTC. Translation: CASSYPSRGRANEQFF.

The chain carries TRBV19 and TRBJ2-5, with 10 bases identical to TRBD1. V lost 10 bases, J lost 2 bases, and 7 bases stayed unmatched. Germline CDR1 LNHDA, CDR2 SQIVND (reference sequence). The CDR3 loop spans 14 amino acids. CDR3 sequence (DNA): TGTGCCACCCGACAGGGGGCATGGCAAGAGACCCAGTACTTC. Translating it yields CATRQGAWQETQYF. Using reference TRBV19 and TRBJ2-5 for the parts outside the CDR3, the full variable domain is DGGITQSPKYLFRKEGQNVTLSCEQNLNHDAMYWYRQDPGQGLRLIYYSQIVNDFQKGDIAEGYSVSREKKESFPLTVTSAQKNPTAFYLCATRQGAWQETQYFGPGTRLLVL.

The rearrangement joins TRBV10-2 to TRBJ2-2, with 7 positions matching TRBD2. The germline CDR1 and CDR2 sequences are WSHSY and SAAADI. The CDR3 is 14 residues long. Trimming at V came to 6 bases and at J to 3 bases, leaving 4 bases not matched to a gene. Here the CDR3 DNA reads TGCGCCAGCAGGGTAGCGGGTGACACCGGGGAGCTGTTTTTT. Its translation is CASRVAGDTGELFF.

This chain links TRBV7-2 with TRBJ1-4, with 7 bases that match TRBD1. In germline, CDR1 is SGHTA, CDR2 FQGNSA. The CDR3 sequence is 13 residues long. The ends lost 5 bases at V and 7 bases at J; junction bases unmatched: 4. CDR3 DNA: TGTGCCAGCAGCAAGACAGGGATTGAAAAACTGTTTTTT. Translating it yields CASSKTGIEKLFF.

The rearrangement links TRBV7-3 to TRBJ2-1; D not certain. The V gene's germline CDR1 is SGHTA and CDR2 FQGTGA. The V end lost 5 bases, the J end lost 8 bases, and 13 bases lay between the germline ends. The CDR3 is 13 amino acids. The CDR3 coding sequence is TGTGCCAGCAGCCTAGGACCTTTCGATGAGCAGTTCTTC. It specifies CASSLGPFDEQFF. The whole variable domain, remainder taken from reference TRBV7-3 and TRBJ2-1, is GAGVSQTPSNKVTEKGKYVELRCDPISGHTALYWYRQSLGQGPEFLIYFQGTGAADDSGLPNDRFFAVRPEGSVSTLKIQRTERGDSAVYLCASSLGPFDEQFFGPGTRLTVL.

This clone was recorded only once. The rearrangement joins TRBV7-2 to TRBJ2-7; perhaps TRBD2 as D (5 bases). Germline CDR1 reads SGHTA; CDR2 reads FQGNSA. V lost 3 bases and J 7 bases, leaving 10 bases between the germline ends. The CDR3 is 12 residues long. CDR3 coding DNA: TGTGCCAGCAGCTTCCCCCGGGGAGAGCAGTACTTC. Translation gives CASSFPRGEQYF.

CDR3 bases: TGTGCCTGGAGTGTACAAAGGACTAGCGGTGGCTACAATGAGCAGTTCTTC. It encodes CAWSVQRTSGGYNEQFF. The gene calls are TRBV30 and TRBJ2-1, with TRBD2 matching over 10 bases. The CDR3 runs 17 residues. Germline trimming cut 0 bases from V and 3 bases from J; bases unmatched to any gene: 8. CDR1 GTSNPN and CDR2 SVGIG come from the germline V gene (reference sequence).

The V gene is TRBV30, the J gene TRBJ1-1, with D perhaps TRBD1 (5 bases). V was shortened by 6 bases and J by 4 bases, with 12 bases between the two germline ends. This CDR3 is built from 12 residues. The germline V gene encodes CDR1 GTSNPN and CDR2 SVGIG (reference sequence). The CDR3 here is CACFQGGTEAFF. The DNA for the CDR3 is TGTGCCTGTTTTCAGGGTGGCACTGAAGCTTTCTTT.

The chain joins TRBV10-3 to TRBJ2-5; D gene ambiguous. V was pared by 6 bases and J by 0 bases, with 8 bases between. This CDR3 has 13 residues. The V gene's germline CDR1 is ENHRY and CDR2 SYGVKD. The CDR3 protein is CAIRDGYQETQYF. CDR3 sequence (DNA): TGTGCCATCAGGGACGGGTACCAAGAGACCCAGTACTTC.

This rearrangement joins TRBV7-3 to TRBJ2-3, with D hard to call. This CDR3 has 14 residues. Germline CDR1 reads SGHTA; CDR2 reads FQGTGA. V shed 5 bases and J shed 0 bases, with 9 bases lying between them. For the CDR3, the DNA is TGTGCCAGCAGCGTAGGTGAAAGCACAGATACGCAGTATTTT. Translation gives CASSVGESTDTQYF.

The V gene is TRBV5-4, the J gene TRBJ1-4; D remains unclear. V gave up 1 base and J gave up 2 bases, with 9 bases separating them. Germline-derived CDR1 and CDR2 are SGHNT and YYREEE (reference sequence). The CDR3 loop spans 15 amino acids. CDR3 amino acids: CASSLNPDTNEKLFF. DNA of the CDR3: TGTGCCAGCAGCTTGAATCCGGACACTAATGAAAAACTGTTTTTT.

V and J are TRBV7-8 and TRBJ1-5; possible D gene TRBD1, 6 bases. The CDR3 extends over 15 amino acids. CDR1 is SGHVS, CDR2 FQNEAQ, per germline. V dropped 1 base and J dropped 4 bases, with 11 bases sitting between them. The CDR3 protein is CASSLVSRGNQPQHF. CDR3 nucleotides: TGTGCCAGCAGCTTAGTTTCCAGGGGAAATCAGCCCCAGCATTTT.

The rearrangement uses TRBV19 and TRBJ2-3, with D maybe TRBD1 (5 bases). V lost 8 bases and J lost 4, with 19 bases in between. Per the germline V gene, CDR1 is LNHDA and CDR2 is SQIVND (reference sequence). The CDR3 is 15 amino acids. CDR3 nucleotides: TGTGCCAGTGCCCTTTATGGGGCTATCGCAGATACGCAGTATTTT. As protein: CASALYGAIADTQYF.

This clone was counted once. The J gene is TRBJ2-3, the V gene TRBV6-1; 8 positions match TRBD2. The CDR3 sequence is 16 residues long. Germline V gene lookup returns CDR1 MNHNS and CDR2 SASEGT. The ends lost 2 bases at V and 0 bases at J; junction bases unmatched: 4. CDR3 bases: TGTGCCAGCAGTGAACGGGGGGGCCCTAGCACAGATACGCAGTATTTT. Translation: CASSERGGPSTDTQYF.

The J gene is TRBJ1-2, the V gene TRBV7-9; D call uncertain. The CDR3 spans 15 residues. The germline gives CDR1 SEHNR, CDR2 FQNEAQ (reference sequence). V lost 3 bases and J 1 base, leaving 12 bases between the germline ends. CDR3 sequence: CASSLSVRDNYGYTF. The CDR3 DNA is TGTGCCAGCAGCTTGTCGGTTAGGGATAACTATGGCTACACCTTC. The full variable domain, its missing parts supplied by reference TRBV7-9 and TRBJ1-2, is DTGVSQNPRHKITKRGQNVTFRCDPISEHNRLYWYRQTLGQGPEFLTYFQNEAQLEKSRLLSDRFSAERPKGSFSTLEIQRTEQGDSAMYLCASSLSVRDNYGYTFGSGTRLTVV.

The V call is TRBV14, the J call TRBJ1-2; D is undetermined. Germline assignment: CDR1 SGHDN and CDR2 FVKESK. Trimming removed 2 bases from V and 4 bases from J, with 11 bases in between. This CDR3 comprises 14 residues. The CDR3 bases are TGTGCCAGCAGCCAAAGTCATCCCCTCTATGGCTACACCTTC. Protein sequence: CASSQSHPLYGYTF.

The CDR3: CASSPPRQGYSYNEQFF. Here the CDR3 DNA reads TGTGCCAGCAGCCCGCCCCGACAGGGCTACTCCTACAATGAGCAGTTCTTC. The V and J genes are TRBV7-9 and TRBJ2-1, with 7 bases matching TRBD1. Germline values: CDR1 SEHNR, CDR2 FQNEAQ (reference sequence). CDR3 length: 17 residues. The trim removed 5 bases at V and 0 bases at J, leaving 10 bases unmatched. Combining the CDR3 with reference TRBV7-9 and TRBJ2-1 gives the whole variable domain DTGVSQNPRHKITKRGQNVTFRCDPISEHNRLYWYRQTLGQGPEFLTYFQNEAQLEKSRLLSDRFSAERPKGSFSTLEIQRTEQGDSAMYLCASSPPRQGYSYNEQFFGPGTRLTVL.

The chain employs TRBV4-2 and TRBJ2-7, with D tentatively TRBD1 (6 bases). The germline CDR1 and CDR2 sequences are LGHNA and YNFKEQ. Between the trimmed V and J ends, which lost 0 bases and 5 bases, there was a span of 14 bases. The CDR3 sequence is 15 residues long. The CDR3 loop reads CASSQDHGQGNEQYF. The CDR3 DNA follows: TGTGCCAGCAGCCAAGATCATGGCCAGGGGAACGAGCAGTACTTC.

The rearrangement joins TRBV27 to TRBJ2-7, with 10 nucleotides matching TRBD1. The CDR3 is made up of 15 amino acids. V shed 6 bases and J 3 bases; nucleotides not matched to a gene: 8. Per germline, CDR1 MNHEY and CDR2 SMNVEV (reference sequence). The CDR3, as DNA: TGTGCCAGCAGCCGCCCGGGACAGGGGATCTACGAGCAGTACTTC. It yields the protein CASSRPGQGIYEQYF.

This clone was picked up many times. CDR3 sequence: CSASRQGARGSDTQYF. The CDR3 coding sequence is TGCAGTGCTAGTCGACAGGGGGCCCGCGGGAGTGATACGCAGTATTTT. The genes are TRBV20-1 and TRBJ2-3; TRBD1 matches at 10 bases. Trimming removed 3 bases from V and 6 bases from J; junction bases left unmatched: 12. Germline V lookup: CDR1 DFQATT, CDR2 SNEGSKA (reference sequence). The CDR3 has 16 residues.

This chain links TRBV6-5 with TRBJ1-4; D not certain. The CDR3 is 14 amino acids. V lost 5 bases, J lost 3 bases, and 10 bases lay in between. From germline, CDR1 is MNHEY and CDR2 SVGAGI. The CDR3 coding sequence is TGTGCCAGCAGTCTAGGGATAGCTAATGAAAAACTGTTTTTT. Its translation is CASSLGIANEKLFF.

The chain links TRBV10-1 to TRBJ1-1; possibly TRBD1 for D (5 bases). Germline CDR1 reads WNHNN; CDR2 reads SYGVQD (reference sequence). The CDR3 sequence is 14 residues long. V was shortened by 2 bases and J by 4 bases, with 11 bases between the two germline ends. For the CDR3, the DNA is TGCGCCAGCAGTGAGGGTTCAGGGTTCACTGAAGCTTTCTTT. Amino acids: CASSEGSGFTEAFF.

This sequence joins TRBV19 and TRBJ1-2; TRBD1 might be the D (6 bases). The V end lost 3 bases, the J end lost 6 bases, and 17 bases lay between the germline ends. This CDR3 region has 15 residues. Per the germline V gene, CDR1 is LNHDA and CDR2 is SQIVND (reference sequence). The CDR3 region has the DNA TGTGCCAGTAGTATGGGAGACAGGATTCGAAATGGCTACACCTTC. As protein: CASSMGDRIRNGYTF.

V is TRBV4-1 and J is TRBJ1-1; D unresolved. The CDR3 contains 13 residues. The germline V and J ends were trimmed by 1 base and 3 bases, with 6 bases remaining between them. CDR1 and CDR2 from the germline V gene are MGHRA and YSYEKL. The CDR3 DNA sequence: TGCGCCAGCAGCCAAGGGAGGGACACTGAAGCTTTCTTT. Translating it yields CASSQGRDTEAFF.

J is TRBJ2-3 and V is TRBV9, with 11 bases matching TRBD2. The CDR3 runs 17 residues. The V and J ends lost 0 bases and 1 base, in that order; junction bases with no gene match: 4. The germline V gene has CDR1 SGDLS and CDR2 YYNGEE. The CDR3 protein is CASSVAATSGGTDTQYF. The CDR3 DNA follows: TGTGCCAGCAGCGTAGCCGCGACTAGCGGGGGCACAGATACGCAGTATTTT.

V and J are TRBV7-9 and TRBJ1-6; 8 bases align to TRBD1. The ends lost 7 bases at V and 6 bases at J; junction bases unmatched: 8. Germline CDR1 reads SEHNR; CDR2 reads FQNEAQ (reference sequence). The CDR3 has 15 residues. The CDR3 region is CASKPRDRLNSPLHF. In DNA, the CDR3 is TGTGCCAGCAAACCCCGGGACAGGCTTAATTCACCCCTCCACTTT. Using reference TRBV7-9 and TRBJ1-6 for the parts outside the CDR3, the full variable domain is DTGVSQNPRHKITKRGQNVTFRCDPISEHNRLYWYRQTLGQGPEFLTYFQNEAQLEKSRLLSDRFSAERPKGSFSTLEIQRTEQGDSAMYLCASKPRDRLNSPLHFGNGTRLTVT.